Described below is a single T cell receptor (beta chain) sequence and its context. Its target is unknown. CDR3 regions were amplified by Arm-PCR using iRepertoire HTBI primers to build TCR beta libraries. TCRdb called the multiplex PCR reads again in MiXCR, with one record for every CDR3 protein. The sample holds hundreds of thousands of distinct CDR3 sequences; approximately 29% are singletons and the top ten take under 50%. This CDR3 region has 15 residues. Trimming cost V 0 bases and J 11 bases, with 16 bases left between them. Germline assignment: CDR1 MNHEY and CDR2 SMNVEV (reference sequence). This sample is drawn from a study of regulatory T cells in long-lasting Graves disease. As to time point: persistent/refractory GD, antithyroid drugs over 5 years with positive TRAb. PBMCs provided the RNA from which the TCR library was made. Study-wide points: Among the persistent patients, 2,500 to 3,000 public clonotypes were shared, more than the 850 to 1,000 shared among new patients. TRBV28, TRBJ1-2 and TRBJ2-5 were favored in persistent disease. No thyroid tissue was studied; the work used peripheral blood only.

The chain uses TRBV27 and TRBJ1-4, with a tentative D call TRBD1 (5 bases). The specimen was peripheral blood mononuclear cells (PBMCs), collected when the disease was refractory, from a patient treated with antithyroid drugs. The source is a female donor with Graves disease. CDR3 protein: CASSLSTAGWGKLFF. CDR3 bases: TGTGCCAGCAGTTTATCGACGGCAGGGTGGGGGAAACTGTTTTTT.